The T cell receptor (beta chain) under discussion was sequenced for a study of molecular identifiers for immune sequencing clone quantification. TCRdb re-derived calls from the PCR reads in MiXCR, one entry per CDR3 protein. Here the sample spans more than 550,000 distinct CDR3 sequences, about 25% being singletons. There are a few counts of this clonotype. Germline CDR1 SNHLY, CDR2 FYNNEI. The J segment lost 8 bases and the V segment lost 10 bases, leaving 14 bases of the junction unmatched. This CDR3 spans 15 amino acids. This receptor was taken from a human donor in good health. Some libraries in this study had Jurkat cell RNA spiked in. The sample taken for sequencing was naive CD8+ T cells from blood, with Jurkat cell RNA spiked in. Subset given: FACS-sorted CD8+CD4-CCR7+CD45RA+ naive T cells. The chain joins TRBV2 to TRBJ2-1; TRBD1 matches at 10 bases. The CDR3 DNA reads as TGTGCCATCCGGGGACGAGACAGGGGGCTTCATGAGCAGTTCTTC. Translated: CAIRGRDRGLHEQFF.